This TCR beta chain was profiled in a study of OX40 agonist ivuxolimab in advanced cancers. Study results and caveats: Clones of CD4+ and CD8+ blood T cells grew by week 6 at doses of 0.1 to 3.0 mg/kg.

Assay: immunoSEQ multiplex PCR; the TCRdb copy retains only in-frame clones and omits some. The table includes 71,000 or so clones, around nine tenths detected once. A note on this clone: Its antigen is not identified.

People who had autoimmune disease history or systemic immunosuppression were excluded. Trimming removed 5 bases from V and 6 bases from J, with 13 bases in between. The CDR3 covers 13 residues. Germline V CDR1 and CDR2: SGHTA, FQGTGA. This sequence joins TRBV7-3 and TRBJ1-2; D gene unclear. The source is an adult with an advanced solid tumor such as melanoma, head and neck, liver or kidney cancer. The source material was CD4+ or CD8+ T cells sorted from blood, sampled in a trial of the OX40 agonist ivuxolimab. For the CDR3, the DNA is TGTGCCAGCAGCCAAAGGGCCGGCCATGGCTACACCTTC. Translation gives CASSQRAGHGYTF. The full variable domain, in which reference TRBV7-3 and TRBJ1-2 provide the parts outside the CDR3, is GAGVSQTPSNKVTEKGKYVELRCDPISGHTALYWYRQSLGQGPEFLIYFQGTGAADDSGLPNDRFFAVRPEGSVSTLKIQRTERGDSAVYLCASSQRAGHGYTFGSGTRLTVV.